This T cell receptor beta chain was identified during a study of CD8+CD57+ T cells in acquired aplastic anemia. Whole-study context: Yields of DNA that came from sorted CD4+ and CD8+ cells averaged around 3 ug.

Genomic DNA constituted the template upon which TCR beta VDJ and CDR3 profiling was performed. TCRdb reprocessed the reads with MiXCR, giving one entry per CDR3 protein. The table has more than 150,000 distinct CDR3 sequences, less than 50% seen once. Flow cytometry had shown expanded CD8+CD57+ cells in the patients chosen for sequencing. The study sampled blood from patients who had received no therapy. This CDR3 has 10 amino acids. V shed 1 base and J shed 6 bases, with 1 base lying between them. Germline CDR1 SQVTM, CDR2 ANQGSEA. The specimen sequenced was sorted CD4+, CD8+, or CD8+CD57+ T cells (not recorded which) from PBMCs. This TCR derives from a human donor with aplastic anemia. The chain combines TRBV29-1 with TRBJ2-1; no definite D call. Here the CDR3 reads CSVEGNEQFF. For the CDR3, the DNA is TGCAGCGTTGAAGGCAATGAGCAGTTCTTC.